One and the same sample provided the 12 T cell receptor beta chains below, sequenced in a study of T cells in Graves' hyperthyroidism and ophthalmopathy (dated by TCRdb to 2018 to 2020). Libraries came from multiplex PCR. The instrument was an Illumina HiSeq 2000. TCR beta CDR3 regions were amplified from RNA transcripts. The TCR CDR3 was subjected to a first round of RT-PCR using the HTBI primer set and the Qiagen OneStep RT-PCR kit. In TCRdb, the public reads were trimmed at Q25 with fastp and aligned with MiXCR, with productive beta chains retained. Duplicate CDR3 protein sequences are folded into a single record with the most common DNA and genes. For this sample there are more than 550,000 distinct CDR3 sequences; around 16% appear just once. About a sixth of the sample rests with the top ten. Material for sequencing was blood. The receptor source for this set is a man aged 45-65 years with Graves' hyperthyroidism.

This chain links TRBV30 with TRBJ2-7, with D tentatively TRBD1 (6 bases). The CDR3 loop spans 15 amino acids. Trimming pared 2 bases from V and 2 bases from J, leaving 16 bases between. Germline CDR1 is GTSNPN and CDR2 is SVGIG (reference sequence). The CDR3 reads CAWSPQGMRTYEQYF. The CDR3 DNA is TGTGCCTGGAGTCCACAGGGAATGCGGACCTACGAGCAGTACTTC.

This clonotype has only a few counts. The chain carries TRBV28 and TRBJ2-2; D is perhaps TRBD1 (5 bases). CDR3 length: 17 residues. V lost 3 bases, J lost 4 bases, and 18 bases lay in between. Germline V CDR1 and CDR2: MDHEN, SYDVKM. CDR3 loop: CASSFRVGQVSTGELFF. CDR3 in DNA: TGTGCCAGCAGTTTTAGGGTGGGGCAAGTCAGCACCGGGGAGCTGTTTTTT.

Many counts were recorded for this clonotype. The rearrangement links TRBV27 to TRBJ2-7; TRBD1 agrees at 8 bases. V gave up 1 base and J gave up 3 bases; unmatched junction bases: 2. This CDR3 spans 14 amino acids. Germline assignment: CDR1 MNHEY and CDR2 SMNVEV (reference sequence). The CDR3 region has the DNA TGTGCCAGCAGTTTATTCGGACAGGGCTACGAGCAGTACTTC. This encodes CASSLFGQGYEQYF.

J is TRBJ2-7 and V is TRBV20-1; D is perhaps TRBD1 (5 bases). CDR3 size: 15 residues. Germline assignment: CDR1 DFQATT and CDR2 SNEGSKA (reference sequence). Trimming took 1 base from V and 2 from J, leaving 15 bases between them. The CDR3 sequence is CSARGGRAETYEQYF. CDR3 bases: TGCAGTGCTAGAGGGGGCAGGGCAGAAACCTACGAGCAGTACTTC.

This clonotype occurred a few times. The chain is built from TRBV5-1 and TRBJ2-7, with a weak D call TRBD2 (6 bases). Trimming took off 3 bases at V and 5 bases at J, with 15 bases between the two ends. Germline V CDR1 and CDR2: SGHRS, YFSETQ. The CDR3 is 14 amino acids. The CDR3 region has the DNA TGCGCCAGCAGCTCGACTATCGGGGGTCACGAGCAGTACTTC. Residues: CASSSTIGGHEQYF.

The genes are TRBV29-1 and TRBJ2-7, with no clear D. Trimming stripped 8 bases from V and 2 bases from J, with 4 bases between. The CDR3 consists of 9 residues. Germline CDR1 and CDR2: SQVTM and ANQGSEA. DNA for the CDR3: TGCAGCATGGCCTACGAGCAGTACTTC. Protein sequence: CSMAYEQYF.

In its sample, this clonotype was seen a few times. The J gene is TRBJ1-2, the V gene TRBV3-1, with D maybe TRBD1 (5 bases). Trimming took off 4 bases at V and 0 bases at J, with 18 bases between the two ends. Germline CDR1 and CDR2: LGHDT and YNNKEL (reference sequence). This CDR3 region has 17 residues. DNA for the CDR3: TGTGCCAGCAGCCCCCGTCCCGTCTGGGGGGCTAACTATGGCTACACCTTC. It codes for CASSPRPVWGANYGYTF.

About this clonotype: A much more abundant neighbour one base away suggests this may be a read error. The V call is TRBV18, the J call TRBJ2-5; D not resolved. The CDR3 has 12 residues. Deletions cut 7 bases from V and 2 bases from J, with 8 bases between. CDR1 and CDR2 (germline): KGHSH, LQKENI. The DNA of the CDR3 is TGTGCCAGCTGCGTAATGCAAGAGACCCAGTACTTC. Residues: CASCVMQETQYF.

This clonotype has a count of ten or more. The J gene is TRBJ2-7, the V gene TRBV7-9; maybe TRBD2 (6 bases). CDR3 size: 13 residues. Germline V gene sequence: CDR1 SEHNR, CDR2 FQNEAQ (reference sequence). V was cut by 5 bases and J by 6 bases, with 14 bases left in between. The CDR3 spells CASSGLGGVEQYF. The CDR3 DNA follows: TGTGCCAGCAGCGGTCTGGGGGGAGTCGAGCAGTACTTC. Supplemented by reference TRBV7-9 and TRBJ2-7, the full variable domain reads DTGVSQNPRHKITKRGQNVTFRCDPISEHNRLYWYRQTLGQGPEFLTYFQNEAQLEKSRLLSDRFSAERPKGSFSTLEIQRTEQGDSAMYLCASSGLGGVEQYFGPGTRLTVT.

This clonotype was seen repeatedly, ten times or more. This sequence joins TRBV28 and TRBJ1-4, with a possible D match to TRBD1 (6 bases). The CDR3 runs to 15 residues. V was pared by 5 bases and J by 0 bases, with 10 bases between. In germline, CDR1 is MDHEN, CDR2 SYDVKM. CDR3 bases: TGTGCCAGCAGTGCCTCAGGGGCAACTAATGAAAAACTGTTTTTT. Encoded protein: CASSASGATNEKLFF.

This clonotype was counted many times. The rearrangement links TRBV7-3 to TRBJ2-3; D is uncertain. Germline CDR1 is SGHTA and CDR2 is FQGTGA. The CDR3 runs to 15 residues. V lost 5 bases to trimming and J lost 1 base, with 13 bases between them. In DNA, the CDR3 is TGTGCCAGCAGCACCTCATATGAGGGCACAGATACGCAGTATTTT. It encodes CASSTSYEGTDTQYF.

As regards this clonotype: A much larger clone differs by one base, so this may be a read error. This CDR3 fails to terminate in the conserved phenylalanine or tryptophan, so it likely reflects a read error. V gene TRBV20-1 combines with J gene TRBJ1-1; D is possibly TRBD1 (6 bases). CDR3 length: 12 amino acids. Germline V gene sequence: CDR1 DFQATT, CDR2 SNEGSKA (reference sequence). Trimming removed 5 bases at V and 7 bases at J, with 14 bases between. The CDR3 loop is CSAAGTRIEAFS. CDR3 DNA sequence: TGCAGTGCTGCCGGGACACGGATTGAAGCTTTCTCT.